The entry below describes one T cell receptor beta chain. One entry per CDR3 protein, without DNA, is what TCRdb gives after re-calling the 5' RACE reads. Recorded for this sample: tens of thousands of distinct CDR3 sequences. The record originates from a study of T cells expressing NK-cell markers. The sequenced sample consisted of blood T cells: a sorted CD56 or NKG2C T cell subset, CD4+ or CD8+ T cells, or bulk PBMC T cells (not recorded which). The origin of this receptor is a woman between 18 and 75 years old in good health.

CDR3 residues: CASSLEATGDTGELFF. The gene calls are TRBV7-9 and TRBJ2-2; the TCRdb call, TRBD1, lacks DNA for checking. The CDR3 covers 16 residues. Germline V gene data show CDR1 as SEHNR and CDR2 as FQNEAQ (reference sequence).